The TCR beta chain under discussion was sequenced for a study of post-analysis software for immune sequencing data. Background on the study: Both relapsing-remitting and secondary progressive multiple sclerosis featured among the disease courses, as did progressive-relapsing multiple sclerosis.

Findings and limits, study-wide: Multiple sclerosis patients had significantly lower normalized Chao1 diversity than controls. The study found TRBV5-6, TRBV5-1 and TRBV20-1 among five or six TRBV segments more frequent in patients than controls.

Germline loops: CDR1 DFQATT, CDR2 SNEGSKA (reference sequence). V lost 6 bases to trimming and J lost 5 bases, with 13 bases between them. This CDR3 spans 13 amino acids. The TCR beta cDNA libraries contained unique molecular identifiers. The source material, roughly 0.85 to 10 million T cells, gave rise to about 500,000 cDNA molecules. TCRdb itself ran the PCR reads through MiXCR, one entry per CDR3 protein. The sample has hundreds of thousands of distinct CDR3 sequences, roughly 30% seen once. With respect to this clonotype: Its matching antigen is unknown.

The receptor comes from a girl under 18 with multiple sclerosis. The sequenced sample was blood. The J gene is TRBJ2-2, the V gene TRBV20-1; D ambiguous. The CDR3 nucleotides are TGCAGTGCGCGGAGAGGATGGACCGGGGAGCTGTTTTTT. This encodes CSARRGWTGELFF.